This paragraph covers one TCR beta chain sequence. This sample was taken from a study of T cells in tuberculosis. TCRdb's copy holds only in-frame clones and misses some; the assay was immunoSEQ multiplex PCR. The table lists some 31,000 clones, 85% to 95% of them singletons, with over 4% in the top ten. This CDR3 region has 16 residues. Per germline, CDR1 SGDLS and CDR2 YYNGEE. V lost 0 bases, J lost 4 bases, and 7 bases stayed unmatched. The TCR was taken from a donor between 10 and 35 years old with latent tuberculosis or without tuberculosis infection. The chain is built from TRBV9 and TRBJ2-7, with TRBD2 identical over 10 bases. Input material: PBMCs. The CDR3 region is CASSVDPAGGLYEQYF. The CDR3 DNA follows: TGTGCCAGCAGCGTAGACCCAGCGGGGGGGCTGTACGAGCAGTACTTC.